Sequencing of this T cell receptor beta chain was carried out in a study of beta chain features in type 1 diabetes. Study-level findings and limits: High-TCR-expressing cells could be over-represented by cDNA sequencing. More deletions and fewer insertions at VDJ junctions were found in patients with type 1 diabetes.

The authors sorted CD4+ naive, central memory, regulatory and stem cell-like memory cells via CD45RO/CCR7/CD25/CD127/CD95/CD27. In the case of this clone: What it binds is unknown.

Since all of the isolated RNA was reverse transcribed, expressed TCRB transcripts were what got sequenced. Read counts averaged roughly 3.5 million for samples of naive, central memory and regulatory T cells. Here immunoSEQ multiplex PCR was the method, and the copy in TCRdb shows in-frame clones only, minus some. The data contain 350,000 to 400,000 clones, about 14% of them singletons. The sequencing input was naive CD4+ T cells from blood. This clonotype was sampled from a woman in her late teens or twenties in good health.

The CDR3 protein is CASTKGRGHKTNYGYTF. CDR3 nucleotides: TGTGCCAGCACCAAAGGCAGGGGGCATAAGACCAACTATGGCTACACCTTC. V usage is TRBV28 and J usage is TRBJ1-2; 8 bases agree with TRBD1. The CDR3 is made up of 17 amino acids. CDR1 is MDHEN and CDR2 is SYDVKM in the germline V gene. The trim removed 7 bases at V and 2 bases at J, leaving 15 bases unmatched.